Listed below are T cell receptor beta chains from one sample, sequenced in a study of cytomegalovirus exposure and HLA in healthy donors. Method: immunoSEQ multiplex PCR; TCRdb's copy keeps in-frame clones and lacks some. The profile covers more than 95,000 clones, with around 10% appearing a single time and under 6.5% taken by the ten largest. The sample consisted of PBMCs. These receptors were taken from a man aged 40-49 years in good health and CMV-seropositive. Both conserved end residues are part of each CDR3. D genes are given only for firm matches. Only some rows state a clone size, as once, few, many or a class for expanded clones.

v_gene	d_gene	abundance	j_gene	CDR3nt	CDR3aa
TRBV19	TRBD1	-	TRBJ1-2	TGTGCCAGTAATCCGGGACAGGGGGTCTATGGCTACACCTTC	CASNPGQGVYGYTF
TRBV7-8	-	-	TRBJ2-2	TGTGCCAGCAGCTTCGGACAGTCCGGGGAGCTGTTTTTT	CASSFGQSGELFF
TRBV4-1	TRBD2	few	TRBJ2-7	TGCGCCAGCAGCCCCGGACTAGCGGGAGGGAGCGAGCAGTACTTC	CASSPGLAGGSEQYF
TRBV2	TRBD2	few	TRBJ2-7	TGTGCCAGCAACCAGTGGGAACTAGCGAAAGAGCAGTACTTC	CASNQWELAKEQYF
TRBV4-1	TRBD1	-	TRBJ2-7	TGCGCCAGCAGCCAAACGGACAGGGGTTGGTTCGAGCAGTACTTC	CASSQTDRGWFEQYF
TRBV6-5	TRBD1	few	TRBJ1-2	TGTGCCAGCAGTTCATGGACAGGATCTGGCTACACCTTC	CASSSWTGSGYTF
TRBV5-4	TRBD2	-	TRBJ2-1	TGTGCCAGCAGCAAGATGATAGCGGGAGTTGCCTACAATGAGCAGTTCTTC	CASSKMIAGVAYNEQFF
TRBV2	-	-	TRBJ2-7	TGTGCCAGCTTCGGGGGTGCCGAGCAGTACTTC	CASFGGAEQYF
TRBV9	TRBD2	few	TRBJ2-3	TGTGCCAGCAGCTCCAGACTAGCGAGCACAGATACGCAGTATTTT	CASSSRLASTDTQYF
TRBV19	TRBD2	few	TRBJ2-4	TGTGCCAGTAGTATCGCTAGCGGGAGGGCACCCAAAAACATTCAGTACTTC	CASSIASGRAPKNIQYF
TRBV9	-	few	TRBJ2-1	TGTGCCAGCAGCGTGTGGGGCAGCGTGGACAATGAGCAGTTCTTC	CASSVWGSVDNEQFF
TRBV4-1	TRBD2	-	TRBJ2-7	TGCGCCAGCTCAGACCGGGGAGGGAGGGCGGCCGAGCAGTACTTC	CASSDRGGRAAEQYF
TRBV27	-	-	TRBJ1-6	TGTGCCAGCAGTTTATTTCGAGGACAGACTTATAATTCACCCCTCCACTTT	CASSLFRGQTYNSPLHF
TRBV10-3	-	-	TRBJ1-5	TGTGCCATCAGTGGGGGGCAGGAGAATCAGCCCCAGCATTTT	CAISGGQENQPQHF
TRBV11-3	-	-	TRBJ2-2	TGTGCCAGCAGCTTCGTTACTACGGCCGGGGAGCTGTTTTTT	CASSFVTTAGELFF
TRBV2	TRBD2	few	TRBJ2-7	TGTGCCAGCACTGTAGGACTAGGTCCCTCCTACGAGCAGTACTTC	CASTVGLGPSYEQYF
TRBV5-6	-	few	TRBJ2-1	TGTGCCAGCAGCTTGGGTAGGGGGATTTCCTACAATGAGCAGTTCTTC	CASSLGRGISYNEQFF
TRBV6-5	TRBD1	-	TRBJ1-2	TGTGCCAGCAGTTTTGGACAGGGAAATAACTATGGCTACACCTTC	CASSFGQGNNYGYTF
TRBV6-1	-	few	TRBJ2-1	TGTGCCAGCAGTGAAGTTAGCGAAAGGTACAATGAGCAGTTCTTC	CASSEVSERYNEQFF
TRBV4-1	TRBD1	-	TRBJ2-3	TGCGCCAGCCTCCAACAGGGGACAGATACGCAGTATTTT	CASLQQGTDTQYF
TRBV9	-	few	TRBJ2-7	TGTGCCAGCAGCGTAGTCAGGGCCTACGAGCAGTACTTC	CASSVVRAYEQYF
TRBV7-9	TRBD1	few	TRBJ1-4	TGTGCCAGCAGCTTACCGTACAGGGGAGCTAATGAAAAACTGTTTTTT	CASSLPYRGANEKLFF
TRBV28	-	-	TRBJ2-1	TGTGCCAGCAGTTCGACAGGTTTTAGGGCAAGCTCCTACAATGAGCAGTTCTTC	CASSSTGFRASSYNEQFF
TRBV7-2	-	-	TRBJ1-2	TGTGCCAGCAGCGGCGGGCTCTGGGGCTACACCTTC	CASSGGLWGYTF
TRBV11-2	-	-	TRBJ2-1	TGTGCCAGCAGCCCTAGAGGGGGACTAACCTTGAATGAGCAGTTCTTC	CASSPRGGLTLNEQFF
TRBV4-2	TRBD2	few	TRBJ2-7	TGTGCCAGCAGCCAAGAAGCGACTAGCGGGAGTACCCACGAGCAGTACTTC	CASSQEATSGSTHEQYF
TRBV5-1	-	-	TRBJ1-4	TGCGCCAGCAGCTTGGGACAGCTGTCTAATGAAAAACTGTTTTTT	CASSLGQLSNEKLFF
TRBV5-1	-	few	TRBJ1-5	TGCGCCAGCAGCTTGGATGGGGCGAGGCAGCCCCAGCATTTT	CASSLDGARQPQHF
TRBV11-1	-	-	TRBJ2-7	TGTGCCAGCAGCTTCCAGGAACCCGCAGCCTACGAGCAGTACTTC	CASSFQEPAAYEQYF